This entry lists 11 T cell receptor beta chains sequenced from one sample in a study of cytomegalovirus exposure and HLA in healthy donors. The PCR made use of 60 Vbeta and 13 Jbeta primers. Repertoires were generated with immunoSEQ multiplex PCR, while TCRdb's copy carries only in-frame clones and drops some. The sample has approximately 280,000 clones, 70% to 90% seen once. Material: PBMCs. These receptors came from a man aged 40-50 years in good health and CMV-seropositive.

The chain uses TRBV5-4 and TRBJ1-3, with TRBD1 identical over 7 bases. The V and J ends lost 0 bases and 0 bases, in that order; junction bases with no gene match: 6. Germline V gene lookup returns CDR1 SGHNT and CDR2 YYREEE (reference sequence). The CDR3 spans 17 residues. CDR3 nucleotide sequence: TGTGCCAGCAGCTTGGACAGGGGAGGCCCCTCTGGAAACACCATATATTTT. Residues: CASSLDRGGPSGNTIYF.

The chain carries TRBV15 and TRBJ2-7, with 7 nucleotides matching TRBD1. The germline V gene encodes CDR1 LNHNV and CDR2 YYDKDF (reference sequence). Trimming took 5 bases from V and 5 from J; bases not matched to a gene: 15. The CDR3 contains 16 residues. The chain's CDR3 is CATSALRGTGEHEQYF. Here the CDR3 DNA reads TGTGCCACCAGCGCCCTGAGGGGTACAGGGGAACACGAGCAGTACTTC.

The chain uses TRBV25-1 and TRBJ2-1; 8 bases align to TRBD2. The V gene's germline CDR1 is MGHDK and CDR2 SYGVNS. Losses at the gene ends were 2 bases for V and 9 bases for J; bases not matched to a gene: 15. This CDR3 has 17 residues. The chain's CDR3 is CASSEGKREPRGGEQFF. Written as DNA, the CDR3 is TGTGCCAGCAGTGAAGGGAAGCGGGAGCCCCGGGGGGGTGAGCAGTTCTTC.

The rearrangement uses TRBV2 and TRBJ2-7, with TRBD2 as a possible D gene (6 bases). CDR3 size: 15 residues. Trimming pared 4 bases from V and 3 bases from J, leaving 16 bases between. Germline V gene lookup returns CDR1 SNHLY and CDR2 FYNNEI. The CDR3, as DNA: TGTGCCAGCAGTGGGGACTCCCTCTCAATCTACGAGCAGTACTTC. This sequence encodes CASSGDSLSIYEQYF.

The table lists this clone with a count of one. This chain joins TRBV27 and TRBJ1-5, with no clear D. This CDR3 comprises 16 residues. Germline assignment: CDR1 MNHEY and CDR2 SMNVEV (reference sequence). Trimming removed 3 bases from V and 0 bases from J, with 12 bases in between. DNA of the CDR3: TGTGCCAGCAGTTTGGACGGGAAATATAGCAATCAGCCCCAGCATTTT. The encoded protein is CASSLDGKYSNQPQHF.

The sample holds one count of this clone. The chain carries TRBV4-2 and TRBJ2-5, with 12 bases lining up with TRBD2. The assigned J gene may be wrong: the sequence end matches TRBJ2-7 better. The CDR3 is made up of 15 amino acids. The germline V gene has CDR1 LGHNA and CDR2 YNFKEQ. DNA of the CDR3: TGTGCCAGCAGCCCCCGGACTAGCGGGGACAACGAGCAGTACTTC. Protein: CASSPRTSGDNEQYF.

This chain connects TRBV7-8 to TRBJ1-1; D perhaps matches TRBD1 (5 bases). CDR3 length: 16 amino acids. V was cut by 1 base and J by 5 bases, with 17 bases left in between. The germline V gene has CDR1 SGHVS and CDR2 FQNEAQ. The CDR3 loop reads CASSLEWVGGETEAFF. The CDR3 DNA sequence: TGTGCCAGCAGCTTAGAGTGGGTGGGGGGTGAGACTGAAGCTTTCTTT.

The rearrangement links TRBV4-1 to TRBJ2-3; 9 bases map to TRBD2. Looked up from germline, CDR1 is MGHRA and CDR2 is YSYEKL. Losses at the gene ends were 11 bases for V and 0 bases for J; bases not matched to a gene: 9. This CDR3 region has 15 residues. CDR3: CASTIAGVSTDTQYF. In DNA form, the CDR3 reads TGCGCCTCGACGATAGCGGGAGTTAGCACAGATACGCAGTATTTT.

CDR3 protein: CASSRDTTYTDTQYF. DNA for the CDR3: TGCGCCAGCAGCCGGGACACAACTTACACAGATACGCAGTATTTT. V and J are TRBV5-1 and TRBJ2-3; weak D call: TRBD1 (6 bases). CDR3 length equals 15 residues. Germline assignment: CDR1 SGHRS and CDR2 YFSETQ. V lost 4 bases and J lost 2, with 14 bases in between.

This clone was counted a few times. J is TRBJ1-1 and V is TRBV5-6; D might be TRBD1 (6 bases). This CDR3 spans 14 amino acids. V lost 0 bases and J 5 bases, leaving 11 bases between the germline ends. Germline values: CDR1 SGHDT, CDR2 YYEEEE. CDR3 bases: TGTGCCAGCAGCTTGGACAGGGCGGTTACTGAAGCTTTCTTT. Translation: CASSLDRAVTEAFF.

This chain links TRBV5-4 with TRBJ2-5; 16 nucleotides match TRBD2. The CDR3 has 17 amino acids. The germline V gene has CDR1 SGHNT and CDR2 YYREEE (reference sequence). With 2 bases clipped from V and 2 bases from J, the junction kept 3 bases outside the gene matches. This CDR3 reads CASSFGTSGRVQETQYF. The CDR3 DNA reads TGTGCCAGCAGCTTTGGGACTAGCGGGAGGGTACAAGAGACCCAGTACTTC.